The clone carrying this T cell receptor beta chain was seen at least ten times. Its antigen is as yet unknown. Relying on iRepertoire HTBI primers and Arm-PCR of CDR3 regions, the team built TCR beta libraries. TCRdb ran MiXCR on the multiplex PCR reads and lists one entry per CDR3 protein. In the table there are approximately 310,000 distinct CDR3 sequences, 15% to 20% of which are singletons. The time point is: newly diagnosed GD, antithyroid drugs for less than 3 months. Extracted PBMC RNA gave rise to the TCR library. An endocrinology department located in Xi'an, China, was where the patients came from. These data are taken from a study of regulatory T cells in long-lasting Graves disease. About the study: Graves' patients with a new diagnosis had received antithyroid drugs under 3 months.

General study findings and limits: Among the persistent patients, some 2,900 public clonotypes were shared, more than the 850 to 1,000 shared among new patients. Persistent disease favored TRBV28, TRBJ1-2 and TRBJ2-5.

CDR1 is SEHNR, CDR2 FQNEAQ, per germline (reference sequence). The germline V and J ends were trimmed by 1 base and 6 bases, with 9 bases remaining between them. This CDR3 comprises 14 residues. The TCR sequence derives from a female donor with Graves disease. The sample consisted of peripheral blood mononuclear cells (PBMCs), taken at new diagnosis, from a patient treated with antithyroid drugs. The genes are TRBV7-9 and TRBJ2-2; D possibly corresponds to TRBD2 (5 bases). The CDR3 sequence: CASSLVAGAGELFF. The CDR3 nucleotides read TGTGCCAGCAGCTTAGTAGCCGGGGCCGGGGAGCTGTTTTTT.